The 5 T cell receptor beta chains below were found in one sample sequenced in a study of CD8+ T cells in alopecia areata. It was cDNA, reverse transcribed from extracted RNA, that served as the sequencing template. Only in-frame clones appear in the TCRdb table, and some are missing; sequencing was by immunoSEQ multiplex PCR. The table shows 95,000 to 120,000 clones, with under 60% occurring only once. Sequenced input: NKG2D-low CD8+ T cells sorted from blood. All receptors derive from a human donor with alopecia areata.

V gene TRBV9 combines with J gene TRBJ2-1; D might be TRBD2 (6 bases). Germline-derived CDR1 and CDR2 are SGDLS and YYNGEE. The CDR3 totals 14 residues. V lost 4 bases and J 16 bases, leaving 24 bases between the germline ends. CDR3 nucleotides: TGTGCCAGCAGCCAACGGGGGAGCGGTCTGGCTGCCTTCTTC. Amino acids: CASSQRGSGLAAFF.

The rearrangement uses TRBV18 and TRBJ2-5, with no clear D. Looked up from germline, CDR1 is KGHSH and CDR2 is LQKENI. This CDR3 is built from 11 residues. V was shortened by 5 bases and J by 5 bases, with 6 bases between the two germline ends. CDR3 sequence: CASSARETQYF. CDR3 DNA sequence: TGTGCCAGCTCAGCCCGGGAGACCCAGTACTTC.

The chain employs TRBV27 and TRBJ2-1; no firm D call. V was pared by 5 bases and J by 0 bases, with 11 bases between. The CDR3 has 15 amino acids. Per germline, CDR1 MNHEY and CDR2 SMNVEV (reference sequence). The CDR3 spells CASSPGPGSYNEQFF. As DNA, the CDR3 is TGTGCCAGCAGTCCCGGGCCTGGCTCCTACAATGAGCAGTTCTTC.

The CDR3 sequence is CASKLVAETSTDTQYF. In DNA, the CDR3 is TGTGCCAGCAAGTTGGTAGCGGAAACTAGCACAGATACGCAGTATTTT. The chain has TRBV28 and TRBJ2-3; D might be TRBD2 (6 bases). The CDR3 totals 16 residues. Trimming stripped 7 bases from V and 0 bases from J, with 17 bases between. The germline V gene encodes CDR1 MDHEN and CDR2 SYDVKM.

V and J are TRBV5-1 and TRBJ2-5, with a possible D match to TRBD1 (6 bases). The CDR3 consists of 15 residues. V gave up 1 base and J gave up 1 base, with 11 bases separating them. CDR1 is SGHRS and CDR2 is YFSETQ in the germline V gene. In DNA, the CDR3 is TGCGCCAGCAGCTTGCCCCCGGACAGCCAAGAGACCCAGTACTTC. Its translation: CASSLPPDSQETQYF.